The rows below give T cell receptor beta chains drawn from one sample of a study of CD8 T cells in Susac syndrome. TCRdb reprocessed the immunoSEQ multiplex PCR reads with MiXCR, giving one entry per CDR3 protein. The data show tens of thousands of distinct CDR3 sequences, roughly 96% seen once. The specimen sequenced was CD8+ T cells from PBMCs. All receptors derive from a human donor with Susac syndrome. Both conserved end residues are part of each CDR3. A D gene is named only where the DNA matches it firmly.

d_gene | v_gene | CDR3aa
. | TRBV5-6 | CASSRGSSYTF
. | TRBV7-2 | CASRGSYEQYF
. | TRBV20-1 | CSAKEPNYGYTF
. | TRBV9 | CASSVLPGPPGTNYGYTF
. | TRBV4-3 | CASSQDWVGNYGYTF
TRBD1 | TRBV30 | CAWGQGTYEQYF
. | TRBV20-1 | CSARDRAGPGPGANVLTF
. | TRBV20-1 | CSAREDYNSNQPQHF
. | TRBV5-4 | CASSNDLRGDEQYF
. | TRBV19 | CASSIDLTEDTQYF
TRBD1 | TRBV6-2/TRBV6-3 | CASKTGTDPYEQYF
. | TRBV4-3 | CASSPKAEGYTEAFF
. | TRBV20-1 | CSARWGITEAFF
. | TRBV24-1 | CATSDGQAGNQPQHF
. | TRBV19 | CASSIDVTPYSNQPQHF
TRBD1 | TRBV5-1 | CASSLGTGPYNEQFF
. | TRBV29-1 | CSVDLAQTNYGYTF
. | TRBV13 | CASSLEFADTQYF
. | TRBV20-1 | CSAIDGDSALHF
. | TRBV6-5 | CASSYSKRYLGEQYF
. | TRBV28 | CATLPSRNGKQDEKLFF
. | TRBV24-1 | CATSDHPGGYTF
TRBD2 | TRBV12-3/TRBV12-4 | CASSPTFLAGVGDADTQYF
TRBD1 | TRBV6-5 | CASSSTGTGYQPQHF
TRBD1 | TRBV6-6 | CASSWTGTSGNQPQHF
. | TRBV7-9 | CASNPPSEVDGYTF
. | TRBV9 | CASSVDPRGEGYGYTF
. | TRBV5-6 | CASSLAGNQPQHF
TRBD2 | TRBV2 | CASSLPGGYNEQFF
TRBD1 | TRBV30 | CALTGGYEQYF
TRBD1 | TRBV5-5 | CASSWDSGTGEYGYTF
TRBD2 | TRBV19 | CASAPSGGSYEQYF
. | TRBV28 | CASSFQLAVPYNEQFF
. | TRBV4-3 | CASSQGLGEQFF
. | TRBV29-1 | CSVEDWGYQETQYF
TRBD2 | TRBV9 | CASSVGSGLAHPQFF
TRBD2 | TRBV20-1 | CSATGLAGVETQYF
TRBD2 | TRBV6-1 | CASSPPVEWEGNEQFF
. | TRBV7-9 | CASSLVRASEANEKLFF
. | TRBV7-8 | CASSLRNSRADTQYF
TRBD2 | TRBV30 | CAWSVGSGAPYNEQFF
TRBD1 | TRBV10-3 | CAISERDRGYHEQFF
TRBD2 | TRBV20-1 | CSAEALGLAGGGTQYF
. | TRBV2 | CASSERRGDGYTF
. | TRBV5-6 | CASRDWGLRYNEQFF
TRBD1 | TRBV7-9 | CASSLWTGDSGANVLTF
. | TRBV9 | CASSPGVRKSPDGELFF
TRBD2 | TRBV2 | CASNTGLAGVGETQYF
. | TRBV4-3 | CASSETGINEKLFF
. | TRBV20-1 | CSAPGDLAYEQYF
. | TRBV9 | CASSVAPAGPDTQYF
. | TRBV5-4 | CASSTLAADTQYF
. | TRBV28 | CASSPDSSYNEQFF
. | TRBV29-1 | CSVVDGLNYGYTF
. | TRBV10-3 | CAISNRVLNSPLHF